The 22 T cell receptor beta chains below were found in one sample sequenced in a study of response to subunit inactivated influenza vaccine (dated by TCRdb to the late 2010s). Preparation of the library involved RT-PCR. Sequencing was performed on an Illumina HiSeq 2500. The public reads were reanalyzed by TCRdb: fastp trimming at Q25, MiXCR alignment, in-frame beta chains only. Identical CDR3 proteins give one entry, which carries the most common genes and DNA. The sample contains fewer than 650,000 distinct CDR3 sequences, around 13% of them found a single time. The ten largest clones capture about an eighth of the sample. What this sample's time point label stands for: approximately 40 days after influenza vaccine administration. Specimen: PBMCs from blood, collected more than 35 days after vaccination. The receptors were sampled from a man aged 45 to 65 who received an inactivated influenza vaccine. Donor details come from another sample of the same person, matched by shared clones.

This clonotype showed up just a few times. The chain employs TRBV7-9 and TRBJ1-3; D gene uncertain. In germline, CDR1 is SEHNR, CDR2 FQNEAQ (reference sequence). Trimming removed 5 bases from V and 2 bases from J, with 10 bases in between. The CDR3 has 14 amino acids. CDR3 bases: TGTGCCAGCAGCCCCGCCGGGGCTGGAAACACCATATATTTT. Translating it yields CASSPAGAGNTIYF.

This clonotype was counted a few times. This chain joins TRBV4-2 and TRBJ2-5; 8 bases align to TRBD1. The germline gives CDR1 LGHNA, CDR2 YNFKEQ. The CDR3 is 17 residues long. V lost 1 base, J lost 1 base, and 8 bases stayed unmatched. The CDR3 DNA is TGTGCCAGCAGCCAAGGGTTCCGGACAGGGCCCCAAGAGACCCAGTACTTC. Protein: CASSQGFRTGPQETQYF.

The rearrangement joins TRBV10-3 to TRBJ2-7; possibly TRBD1 for D (6 bases). Trimming cost V 1 base and J 7 bases, with 8 bases left between them. This CDR3 spans 12 amino acids. Looked up from germline, CDR1 is ENHRY and CDR2 is SYGVKD. In nucleotides, the CDR3 is TGTGCCATCAGTGAGTTGGGGGCGGAGCAGTACTTC. It codes for CAISELGAEQYF.

The chain carries TRBV6-2 or TRBV6-3 and TRBJ1-1; the match to TRBD1 covers 9 bases. The V segment lost 6 bases and the J segment 6 bases; nucleotides outside the gene matches: 11. The CDR3 length is 15 residues. Germline CDR1 is MNHEY and CDR2 is SVGEGT. Here the CDR3 DNA reads TGTGCCAGCAGGTTTGCCGGGACAGGGAGCGCTGAAGCTTTCTTT. This translates into CASRFAGTGSAEAFF.

The chain carries TRBV5-1 and TRBJ1-6, with D tentatively TRBD1 (6 bases). Germline assignment: CDR1 SGHRS and CDR2 YFSETQ. V dropped 1 base and J dropped 7 bases, with 12 bases sitting between them. CDR3 length equals 15 residues. The CDR3: CASSLSLQGNSPLHF. CDR3 sequence (DNA): TGCGCCAGCAGCTTGTCTCTCCAGGGGAATTCACCCCTCCACTTT.

The chain links TRBV4-1 to TRBJ2-1; D possibly uses TRBD1 or TRBD2 (5 bases each). V was trimmed by 0 bases and J by 0 bases, leaving 12 bases between them. The CDR3 is 17 amino acids. The germline gives CDR1 MGHRA, CDR2 YSYEKL. The CDR3, as DNA: TGCGCCAGCAGCCAAGATTACGGGACGAGCTCCTACAATGAGCAGTTCTTC. Residues: CASSQDYGTSSYNEQFF.

The rearrangement joins TRBV20-1 to TRBJ1-4, with D unclear. V shed 0 bases and J shed 3 bases, with 8 bases lying between them. This CDR3 contains 14 residues. Germline V lookup: CDR1 DFQATT, CDR2 SNEGSKA (reference sequence). CDR3 sequence reads: CSARDVAANEKLFF. The CDR3 DNA reads as TGCAGTGCTAGAGATGTGGCTGCTAATGAAAAACTGTTTTTT.

The V call is TRBV5-1, the J call TRBJ1-2; tentative D call: TRBD1 (5 bases). CDR1 and CDR2 (germline): SGHRS, YFSETQ. The CDR3 extends over 13 amino acids. The ends were cut back, 3 bases at V and 4 bases at J, with 10 bases in the middle. The CDR3 region is CASSSAGPYGYTF. For the CDR3, the DNA is TGCGCCAGCAGCTCCGCAGGGCCCTATGGCTACACCTTC. Full variable domain (remainder filled in from reference TRBV5-1 and TRBJ1-2): KAGVTQTPRYLIKTRGQQVTLSCSPISGHRSVSWYQQTPGQGLQFLFEYFSETQRNKGNFPGRFSGRQFSNSRSEMNVSTLELGDSALYLCASSSAGPYGYTFGSGTRLTVV.

In its sample, this clonotype was seen a few times. The chain carries TRBV30 and TRBJ2-3; D is perhaps TRBD1 (6 bases). Germline-derived CDR1 and CDR2 are GTSNPN and SVGIG (reference sequence). V shed 2 bases and J shed 1 base, with 13 bases lying between them. The CDR3 is 15 amino acids. The CDR3 here is CAWSPTGWGTDTQYF. The CDR3 DNA follows: TGTGCCTGGAGTCCCACAGGGTGGGGCACAGATACGCAGTATTTT.

This clonotype showed up just a few times. The chain combines TRBV28 with TRBJ2-2; 7 bases match TRBD1. CDR3 length: 16 residues. The germline V gene has CDR1 MDHEN and CDR2 SYDVKM. The V segment lost 5 bases and the J segment 2 bases; nucleotides outside the gene matches: 8. The CDR3 sequence is CASSNPGTANTGELFF. The CDR3, as DNA: TGTGCCAGCAGTAATCCCGGGACAGCAAACACCGGGGAGCTGTTTTTT.

In this sample, this clonotype turned up a few times. The chain links TRBV4-1 to TRBJ2-1, with D hard to call. The CDR3 spans 12 residues. Germline V CDR1 and CDR2: MGHRA, YSYEKL. V lost 3 bases and J lost 8, with 8 bases in between. The CDR3 DNA reads TGCGCCAGCAGCCAGGTTCTTGATGAGCAGTTCTTC. As protein: CASSQVLDEQFF.

This clonotype showed up just a few times. The chain employs TRBV3-1 and TRBJ2-7, with 11 bases fitting TRBD2. Germline V gene data show CDR1 as LGHDT and CDR2 as YNNKEL (reference sequence). The V segment lost 1 base and the J segment 3 bases; nucleotides outside the gene matches: 5. The CDR3 contains 16 residues. The CDR3 DNA is TGTGCCAGCAGCCAAGGCCTGGGACTAGCGGTCTACGAGCAGTACTTC. Translation: CASSQGLGLAVYEQYF.

The V and J genes are TRBV15 and TRBJ2-7; D is possibly TRBD1 or TRBD2 (5 bases each). Germline V CDR1 and CDR2: LNHNV, YYDKDF (reference sequence). The V end lost 5 bases, the J end lost 4 bases, and 21 bases lay between the germline ends. This CDR3 has 16 amino acids. The CDR3 loop reads CATSGGRQGLKYEQYF. In DNA, the CDR3 is TGTGCCACCAGCGGAGGAAGGCAGGGATTAAAGTACGAGCAGTACTTC.

The CDR3 reads CASSLDATSGRNTGELFF. The CDR3 nucleotides are TGTGCCAGCAGCTTAGATGCGACTAGCGGGAGGAACACCGGGGAGCTGTTTTTT. The chain is built from TRBV11-2 and TRBJ2-2; 12 nucleotides align to TRBD2. The CDR3 sequence is 18 residues long. The V gene end was trimmed by 0 bases and the J gene end by 1 base; junction bases not matched to a gene: 3. In germline, CDR1 is SGHAT, CDR2 FQNNGV.

The rearrangement uses TRBV10-3 and TRBJ2-7; 12 positions agree with TRBD1. The CDR3 runs 16 residues. V shed 6 bases and J 0 bases; nucleotides not matched to a gene: 6. Germline loops: CDR1 ENHRY, CDR2 SYGVKD. Here the CDR3 DNA reads TGTGCCATCAGGGGACAGGGGGCACGAGTCTCCTACGAGCAGTACTTC. Translation gives CAIRGQGARVSYEQYF.

The V gene is TRBV7-9, the J gene TRBJ2-3; TRBD2 matches 8 bases. CDR1 is SEHNR and CDR2 is FQNEAQ in the germline V gene (reference sequence). The CDR3 length is 17 residues. V was pared by 1 base and J by 2 bases, with 8 bases of the junction left unmatched. The CDR3 spells CASSLDSGGKPTDTQYF. CDR3 DNA: TGTGCCAGCAGCTTAGACAGCGGGGGAAAACCCACAGATACGCAGTATTTT.

This chain uses TRBV6-2 or TRBV6-3 with TRBJ2-1; either TRBD1 or TRBD2 may supply D (5 bases each). There are 15 residues in the CDR3. Germline assignment: CDR1 MNHEY and CDR2 SVGEGT. V was cut by 4 bases and J by 8 bases, with 18 bases left in between. The CDR3 spells CASSFGTSHLDEQFF. For the CDR3, the DNA is TGTGCCAGCAGTTTTGGGACCAGCCACTTGGATGAGCAGTTCTTC.

Ten or more counts support this clonotype. The rearrangement links TRBV24-1 to TRBJ2-7; D gene unclear. Between the trimmed V and J ends, which lost 0 bases and 5 bases, there was a span of 10 bases. From germline, CDR1 is KGHDR and CDR2 SFDVKD. This CDR3 has 14 residues. The CDR3 loop reads CATSDLASPHEQYF. CDR3 DNA sequence: TGTGCCACCAGTGATTTGGCCAGCCCCCACGAGCAGTACTTC.

The rearrangement uses TRBV4-3 and TRBJ2-3; no reliable D call. In germline, CDR1 is LGHNA, CDR2 YSLEER. Deletions cut 3 bases from V and 3 bases from J, with 13 bases between. This CDR3 has 15 amino acids. DNA for the CDR3: TGCGCCAGCAGCCAGGGTATTCATAATACAGATACGCAGTATTTT. Translation gives CASSQGIHNTDTQYF.

The chain carries TRBV6-5 and TRBJ2-7, with 7 positions matching TRBD1. The CDR3 runs to 18 residues. From germline, CDR1 is MNHEY and CDR2 SVGAGI. Unmatched junction bases numbered 18, after V lost 3 bases and J lost 4 bases. The chain's CDR3 is CASSYRIGARGLLYEQYF. In DNA form, the CDR3 reads TGTGCCAGCAGTTATAGGATCGGCGCCAGGGGGTTATTATACGAGCAGTACTTC.

In this sample, this clonotype turned up a few times. The rearrangement uses TRBV4-2 and TRBJ2-7, with D possibly TRBD2 on 5 matching bases. From germline, CDR1 is LGHNA and CDR2 YNFKEQ. Trimming took 0 bases from V and 7 from J, leaving 16 bases between them. This CDR3 spans 15 amino acids. CDR3: CASSQEGPGPGEQYF. CDR3 nucleotide sequence: TGTGCCAGCAGCCAAGAGGGCCCTGGGCCGGGAGAGCAGTACTTC.

This clonotype was observed a handful of times. The V and J genes are TRBV19 and TRBJ2-2, with 14 nucleotides matching TRBD2. J was trimmed by 7 bases and V by 10 bases; bases with no gene match: 8. The CDR3 covers 15 residues. Germline values: CDR1 LNHDA, CDR2 SQIVND (reference sequence). CDR3 in DNA: TGTGCCACGCGCCCGGGACTAGCGGGGGTCGGGGAGCTGTTTTTT. Its translation is CATRPGLAGVGELFF. Full variable domain (rest looked up from reference TRBV19 and TRBJ2-2): DGGITQSPKYLFRKEGQNVTLSCEQNLNHDAMYWYRQDPGQGLRLIYYSQIVNDFQKGDIAEGYSVSREKKESFPLTVTSAQKNPTAFYLCATRPGLAGVGELFFGEGSRLTVL.